Described below is a single TCR beta chain sequence and its context. The antigen is undetermined. The data are from a study of vaccination effects on CD4 cells after COVID-19. Study as a whole: Sample donation by two convalescent patients took place 16 days and one week before vaccination.

The table came from immunoSEQ multiplex PCR; TCRdb's copy has only in-frame clones and leaves some out. The sample contains more than 45,000 clones, roughly 77% of which appear only once. Pools of viral peptides were used by the ViraFEST assay to expand antigen-specific CD4+ T cells ahead of sequencing. Isolating CD4+ T cells followed less than 12 days of culture. The person had a PCR-confirmed SARS-CoV-2 infection during March to December 2020. In culture with around 9.1 IU/ml IL-2 and about 9.7 ug/ml peptides, PBMC were grown at a few million per well. The input for sequencing was CD4+ T cells from PBMCs cultured with HIV peptides, taken before COVID-19 vaccination. The sample's subset: HIV-1 Nef peptide pool negative control/reference culture. The sequence was collected from a human donor who had a prior SARS-CoV-2 infection.

The CDR3 DNA reads TGTGCCAGCAGCTCTAGGGGGGGAAATCAGCCCCAGCATTTT. Translating gives CASSSRGGNQPQHF. The chain couples TRBV7-2 to TRBJ1-5, with a tentative D call TRBD1 (6 bases). V was shortened by 4 bases and J by 4 bases, with 11 bases between the two germline ends. Germline lookup yields CDR1 SGHTA and CDR2 FQGNSA. This CDR3 is built from 14 residues.